In its sample, the clone carrying this TCR beta chain was seen many times. Its antigen is not known. The data derive from a study of regulatory T cells in long-lasting Graves disease. Study results and limitations: Whereas new patients shared 966 public clonotypes, persistent patients shared more, at a few thousand. The TCR repertoire of persistent Graves' patients was less diverse than that of newly diagnosed ones.

Germline CDR1 reads SNHLY; CDR2 reads FYNNEI. This CDR3 contains 14 residues. Trimming left V 8 bases short and J 2 bases short, with 16 bases between. The sample's time point: newly diagnosed GD, antithyroid drugs for less than 3 months. Isolated PBMC RNA provided the starting material for the TCR library. Sequencing libraries for TCR beta were prepared with iRepertoire HTBI primers and Arm-PCR of CDR3 regions. TCRdb reprocessed the multiplex PCR reads via MiXCR and lists one record per CDR3 protein. This table has 620,000 or so distinct CDR3 sequences, approximately 15% appearing once. These same records also appear under a second study, on T cells in Graves' hyperthyroidism and ophthalmopathy. As that study records: HTBI primers were employed in a first-round RT-PCR of the TCR CDR3.

The chain couples TRBV2 to TRBJ2-7; no firm D call. The sequences come from peripheral blood mononuclear cells (PBMCs), collected at new diagnosis, from a patient treated with antithyroid drugs. This receptor was obtained from a young woman with Graves disease. CDR3 protein: CASLLAAGTYEQYF. The DNA of the CDR3 is TGTGCCAGCCTTTTGGCAGCCGGAACCTACGAGCAGTACTTC.